This T cell receptor (beta chain) was found in a study of T cell responses to AZD1222 COVID-19 vaccine. A remark on this clone: Its matching antigen is unknown.

Profiled with immunoSEQ multiplex PCR; TCRdb holds only in-frame clones, not every one. The data hold about 140,000 clones, with over 85% observed a single time. The length of the CDR3 is 19 residues. V shed 4 bases and J 2 bases; nucleotides not matched to a gene: 13. The germline CDR1 and CDR2 sequences are SGHRS and YFSETQ. Findings and caveats of the study: The number of AZD1222 recipients seropositive at baseline was only six.

Sequencing used peripheral blood, obtained on day 0 of AZD1222 vaccination. This chain uses TRBV5-1 with TRBJ2-1, with 12 bases identical to TRBD1. The sequence derives from an adult in good health. The CDR3: CASSPGTGGAVRTYNEQFF. CDR3 sequence (DNA): TGCGCCAGCAGCCCAGGGACAGGGGGCGCGGTTCGGACCTACAATGAGCAGTTCTTC.